This T cell receptor (beta chain) was sequenced in a study of blood T cell repertoires in COVID-19 (dated by TCRdb to 2018 to 2020). For the study in its entirety: For ImmuneRACE Cohort 3, a participant was defined as recovered based on two consecutive negative NP/OP PCR tests, clearance by a healthcare professional, or resolution of symptoms. Samples covering the acute and convalescent phases of COVID-19 were provided by collaborators in the United States, Italy and Spain. The repertoires were made available in a free public database intended to serve as a resource for research on the immune response to SARS-CoV-2. The prospective study material was composed of cDNA or gDNA derived from T cells, B-cell-depleted T cells, or PBMCs. Where available, HLA class I and class II types were obtained from metadata supplied by the sample provider rather than from assay-based typing. A de-identified subject ID, COVID-19 status, age in years and sex were almost always included in the sample metadata. The samples were drawn from two sources: the first 160 participants of the ongoing ImmuneRACE study, and fewer than 1,500 subjects contributed by 6 global collaborators. The dataset comprised deeply sampled blood TCRbeta repertoires from subjects exposed to, actively infected with, or recovered from COVID-19.

Of note for this clone: The antigen it binds to is not known. No base qualities exist here, and no much larger clone lies one base off it.

The CDR3 numbers 15 residues from cysteine through phenylalanine. Of the read, only the CDR3 DNA is kept; its 45 bases are in frame from base 1. V is trimmed back by 5 bases and J by 8 bases, and the junction contains 9 bases that no gene match accounts for. In the germline V gene, CDR1 corresponds to MGHRA and CDR2 to YSYEKL. Enrolling through a virtual design, the prospective study's participants ranged in age from roughly 18 to 89 years and lived across approximately 25 United States geographic areas. Cohort assignment in the prospective study relied on participant-reported clinical history from a screening survey and a study questionnaire. In the prospective study, whole blood, serum and a nasopharyngeal or oropharyngeal swab were collected from each participant by mobile phlebotomists. Prospective study participants could optionally give additional blood draws and questionnaires over a roughly two-month period. Before DNA extraction, prospective study blood samples were shipped either frozen or at room temperature.

The research as a whole found: Clinical and demographic metadata were provided uncurated, with the amount varying by source and participant.

TCRbeta CDR3 regions were amplified from genomic DNA by means of the immunoSEQ Assay, a bias-controlled multiplex PCR. For the original study's pipeline: Within the assay, amplification of reference gene primers was used to estimate how many nucleated cells each sample contained. To quantify the absolute abundance of each unique TCRbeta CDR3 rearrangement, sequence reads were collapsed and filtered. For each sample, productive Simpson clonality was calculated as the square root of Simpson's diversity index across productive rearrangements. Imported from immuneACCESS, the table was reduced by TCRdb to in-frame sequences with V and J called. These copies leave out some clones; in studies compared against another copy, an unresolved V gene accounts for under half, and the cause of the remainder is not known. The V and J calls and the clone size are those of that table, but D and trimming were determined from the DNA. For this sample there are 400,000 or so clones; roughly 86% appear just once. The top ten constitute 1.9% of the sample.

The clonotype was recovered from a man aged 40-50 years in a cohort exposed to, infected with or recovered from COVID-19 (not recorded which). The chain couples TRBV4-1 to TRBJ1-4, and TRBD1 matches 9 of the central bases. Sequenced sample: PBMCs or T cells enriched from blood (not recorded which). The nucleotide sequence is TGCGCCAGCAGCACTTACAGGGGGCGCGAGGAAAAACTGTTTTTT. Its coded protein is CASSTYRGREEKLFF.